The present T cell receptor beta chain was sequenced within a study of shared clonotypes between healthy human individuals. This CDR3 has 13 amino acids. After removal of 7 bases from V and 5 bases from J, the junction contained 8 bases not matched to a gene. Per germline, CDR1 SQVTM and CDR2 ANQGSEA. The repertoire was sequenced with immunoSEQ multiplex PCR; TCRdb's copy has only in-frame clones and lacks some. The repertoire consists of approximately 1,000,000 clones, with 70% to 80% occurring once and the leading ten covering 0.5% to 0.6%. The origin of this receptor is a man younger than 35 in good health. Some clones in this sample may be carry-over from other donors' samples. The chain is built from TRBV29-1 and TRBJ2-5; 9 bases are shared with TRBD1. Sequencing was carried out using memory CD4+ T cells from PBMCs. Subset noted: CD45RA-negative fraction. CDR3 DNA sequence: TGCAGCGCCGGGGACAGGGCAGGCGAGACCCAGTACTTC. Translation gives CSAGDRAGETQYF.